The clone carrying this T cell receptor (beta chain) came up a few times. The sample comes from a study of identical twins. Each CDR3 protein is one row after TCRdb ran MiXCR on the 5' RACE reads. This sample carries about 810,000 distinct CDR3 sequences, 9% to 15% of them seen once, and the ten largest clones take around 1.6%. The same specimen was also included in a second study, on yellow fever vaccine responses in identical twins.

The TCR sequence derives from a woman younger than 30 in good health. Source material: PBMCs.

CDR3 bases: TGTGCCACCAATACCGCGGGCAATGAGCAGTTCTTC. This translates into CATNTAGNEQFF. This chain connects TRBV24-1 to TRBJ2-1; a weak D match, TRBD2 (5 bases). The CDR3 spans 12 residues. The V gene lost 8 bases and the J gene lost 6 bases, with 10 bases spanning the gap. The V gene's germline CDR1 is KGHDR and CDR2 SFDVKD.